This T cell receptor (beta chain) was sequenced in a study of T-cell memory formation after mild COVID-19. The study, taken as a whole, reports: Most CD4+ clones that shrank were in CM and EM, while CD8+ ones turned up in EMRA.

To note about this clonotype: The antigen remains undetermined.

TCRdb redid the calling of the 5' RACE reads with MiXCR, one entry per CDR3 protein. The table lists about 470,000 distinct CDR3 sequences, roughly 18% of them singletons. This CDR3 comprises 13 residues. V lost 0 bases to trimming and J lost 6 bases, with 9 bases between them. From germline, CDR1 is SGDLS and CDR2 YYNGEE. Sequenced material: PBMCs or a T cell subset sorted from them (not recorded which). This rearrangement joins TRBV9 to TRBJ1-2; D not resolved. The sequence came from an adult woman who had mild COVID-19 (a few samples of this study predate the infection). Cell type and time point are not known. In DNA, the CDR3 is TGTGCCAGCAGCGTAGGGGGTAGGGATGGCTACACCTTC. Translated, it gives CASSVGGRDGYTF.